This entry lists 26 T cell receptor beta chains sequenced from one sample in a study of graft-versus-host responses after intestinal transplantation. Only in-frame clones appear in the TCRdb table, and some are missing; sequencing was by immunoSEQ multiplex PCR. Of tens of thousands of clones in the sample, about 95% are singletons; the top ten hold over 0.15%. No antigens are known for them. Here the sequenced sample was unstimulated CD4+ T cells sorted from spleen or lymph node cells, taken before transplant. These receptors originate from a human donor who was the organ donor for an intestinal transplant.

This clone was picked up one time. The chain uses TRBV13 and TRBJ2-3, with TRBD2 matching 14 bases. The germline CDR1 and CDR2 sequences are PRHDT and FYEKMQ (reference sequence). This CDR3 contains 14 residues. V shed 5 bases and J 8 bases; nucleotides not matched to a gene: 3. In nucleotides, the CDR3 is TGTGCCAGCAGCACGACTAGCGGGGGGGTTACGCAGTATTTT. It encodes CASSTTSGGVTQYF.

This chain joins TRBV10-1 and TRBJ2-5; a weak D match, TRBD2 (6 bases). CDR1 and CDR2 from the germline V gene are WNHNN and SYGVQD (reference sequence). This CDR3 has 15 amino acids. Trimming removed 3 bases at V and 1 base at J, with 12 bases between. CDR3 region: CASSDKAGLQETQYF. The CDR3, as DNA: TGCGCCAGCAGTGATAAAGCGGGTCTCCAAGAGACCCAGTACTTC.

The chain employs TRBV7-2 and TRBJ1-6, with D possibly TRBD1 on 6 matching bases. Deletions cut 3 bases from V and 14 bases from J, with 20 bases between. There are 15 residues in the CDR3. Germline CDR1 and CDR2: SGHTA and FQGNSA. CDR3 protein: CASSFVGGRTATLHF. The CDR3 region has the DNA TGTGCCAGCAGCTTCGTGGGGGGGCGGACTGCAACCCTCCACTTT.

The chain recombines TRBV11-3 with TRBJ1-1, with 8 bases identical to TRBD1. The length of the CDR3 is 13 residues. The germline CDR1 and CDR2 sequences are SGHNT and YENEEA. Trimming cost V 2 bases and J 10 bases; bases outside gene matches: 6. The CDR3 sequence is CASSLMTGVTAFF. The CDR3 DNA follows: TGTGCCAGCAGCTTAATGACAGGGGTAACAGCTTTCTTT.

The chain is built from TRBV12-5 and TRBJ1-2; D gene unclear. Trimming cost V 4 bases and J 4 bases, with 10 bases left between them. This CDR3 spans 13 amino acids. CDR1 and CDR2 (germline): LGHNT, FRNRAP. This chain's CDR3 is CASGYTPGYGYTF. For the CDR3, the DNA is TGTGCTAGTGGTTACACCCCGGGCTATGGCTACACCTTC. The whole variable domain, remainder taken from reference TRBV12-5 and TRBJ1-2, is DARVTQTPRHKVTEMGQEVTMRCQPILGHNTVFWYRQTMMQGLELLAYFRNRAPLDDSGMPKDRFSAEMPDATLATLKIQPSEPRDSAVYFCASGYTPGYGYTFGSGTRLTVV.

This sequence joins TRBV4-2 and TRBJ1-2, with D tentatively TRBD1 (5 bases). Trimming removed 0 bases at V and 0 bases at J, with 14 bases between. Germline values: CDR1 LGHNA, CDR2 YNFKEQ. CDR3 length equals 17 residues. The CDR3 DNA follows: TGTGCCAGCAGCCAAGATGGGCGGGGGATTCCTAACTATGGCTACACCTTC. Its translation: CASSQDGRGIPNYGYTF.

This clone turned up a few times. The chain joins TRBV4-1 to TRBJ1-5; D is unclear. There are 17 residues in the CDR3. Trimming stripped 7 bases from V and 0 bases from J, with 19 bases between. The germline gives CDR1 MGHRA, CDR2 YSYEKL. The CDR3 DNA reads TGCGCCAGCACCCCCCACGACGGACGATATAGCAATCAGCCCCAGCATTTT. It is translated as CASTPHDGRYSNQPQHF.

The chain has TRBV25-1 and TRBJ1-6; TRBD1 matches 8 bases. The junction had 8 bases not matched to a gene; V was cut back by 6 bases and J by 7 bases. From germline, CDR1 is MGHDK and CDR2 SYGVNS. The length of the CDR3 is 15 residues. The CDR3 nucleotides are TGTGCCAGCAGCAGGGGGCAGGAAAGAAATTCACCCCTCCACTTT. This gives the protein CASSRGQERNSPLHF.

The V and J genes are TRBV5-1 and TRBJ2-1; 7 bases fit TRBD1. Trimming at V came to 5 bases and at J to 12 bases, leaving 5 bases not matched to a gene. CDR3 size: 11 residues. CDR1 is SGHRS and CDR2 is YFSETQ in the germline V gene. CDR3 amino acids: CASRRTGRQFF. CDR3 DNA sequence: TGCGCCAGCAGGAGGACAGGACGGCAGTTCTTC.

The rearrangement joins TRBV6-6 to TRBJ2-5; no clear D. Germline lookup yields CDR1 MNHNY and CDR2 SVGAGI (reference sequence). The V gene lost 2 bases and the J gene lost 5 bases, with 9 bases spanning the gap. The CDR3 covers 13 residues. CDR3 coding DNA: TGTGCCAGCAGTTACCTAGAAGGGGAGACCCAGTACTTC. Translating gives CASSYLEGETQYF.

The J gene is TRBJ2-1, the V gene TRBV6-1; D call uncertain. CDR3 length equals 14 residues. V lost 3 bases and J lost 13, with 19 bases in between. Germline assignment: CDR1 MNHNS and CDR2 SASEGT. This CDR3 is CASSDASRAMSQFF. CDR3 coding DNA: TGTGCCAGCAGTGATGCCAGTCGAGCGATGAGTCAGTTCTTC.

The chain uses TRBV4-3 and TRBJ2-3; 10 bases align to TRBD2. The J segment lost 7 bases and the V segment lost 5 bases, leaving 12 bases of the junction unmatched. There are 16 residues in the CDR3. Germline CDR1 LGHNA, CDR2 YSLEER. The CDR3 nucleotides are TGCGCCAGCAGCAAAGCCCCCTCTAGCGGGGGAAATACGCAGTATTTT. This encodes CASSKAPSSGGNTQYF.

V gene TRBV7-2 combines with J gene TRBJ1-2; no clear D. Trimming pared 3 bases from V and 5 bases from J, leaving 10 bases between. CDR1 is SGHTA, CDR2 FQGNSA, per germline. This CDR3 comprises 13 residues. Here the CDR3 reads CASSFSQGYGYTF. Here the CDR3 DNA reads TGTGCCAGCAGCTTCTCCCAAGGTTATGGCTACACCTTC.

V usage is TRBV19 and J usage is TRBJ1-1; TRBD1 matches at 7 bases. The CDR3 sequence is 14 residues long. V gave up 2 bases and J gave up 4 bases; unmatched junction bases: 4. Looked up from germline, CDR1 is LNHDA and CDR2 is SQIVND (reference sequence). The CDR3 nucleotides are TGTGCCAGTAGTATACAGGGGGACGGCACTGAAGCTTTCTTT. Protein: CASSIQGDGTEAFF.

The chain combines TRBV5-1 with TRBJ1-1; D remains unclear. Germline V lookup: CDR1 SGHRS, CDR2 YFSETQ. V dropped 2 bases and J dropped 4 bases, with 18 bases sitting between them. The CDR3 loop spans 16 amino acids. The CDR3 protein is CASSFALWGRGTEAFF. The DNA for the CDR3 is TGCGCCAGCAGCTTCGCCCTTTGGGGTCGGGGCACTGAAGCTTTCTTT.

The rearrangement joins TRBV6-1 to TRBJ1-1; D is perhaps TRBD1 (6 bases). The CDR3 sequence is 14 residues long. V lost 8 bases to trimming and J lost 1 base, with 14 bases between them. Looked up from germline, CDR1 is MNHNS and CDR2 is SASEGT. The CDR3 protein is CASLTGNKNTEAFF. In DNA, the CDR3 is TGTGCCAGCTTAACAGGGAATAAGAACACTGAAGCTTTCTTT.

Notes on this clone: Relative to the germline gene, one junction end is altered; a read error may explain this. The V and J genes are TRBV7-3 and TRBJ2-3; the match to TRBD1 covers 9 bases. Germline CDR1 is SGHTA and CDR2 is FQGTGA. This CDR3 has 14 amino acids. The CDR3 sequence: CANSLDRGADTQYF. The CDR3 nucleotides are TGTGCCAACAGCTTGGACAGGGGCGCAGATACGCAGTATTTT. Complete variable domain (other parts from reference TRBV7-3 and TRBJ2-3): GAGVSQTPSNKVTEKGKYVELRCDPISGHTALYWYRQSLGQGPEFLIYFQGTGAADDSGLPNDRFFAVRPEGSVSTLKIQRTERGDSAVYLCANSLDRGADTQYFGPGTRLTVL.

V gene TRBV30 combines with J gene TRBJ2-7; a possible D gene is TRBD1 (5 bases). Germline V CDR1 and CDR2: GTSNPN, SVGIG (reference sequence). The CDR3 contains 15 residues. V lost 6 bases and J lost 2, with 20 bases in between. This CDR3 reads CACTSALRAAYEQYF. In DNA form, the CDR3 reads TGTGCCTGCACCAGCGCCCTCAGGGCAGCCTACGAGCAGTACTTC.

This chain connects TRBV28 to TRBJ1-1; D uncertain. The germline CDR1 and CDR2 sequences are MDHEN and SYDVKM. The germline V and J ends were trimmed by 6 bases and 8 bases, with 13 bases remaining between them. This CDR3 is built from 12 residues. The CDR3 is CASSPGPWEAFF. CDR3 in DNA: TGTGCCAGCAGCCCTGGGCCCTGGGAAGCTTTCTTT.

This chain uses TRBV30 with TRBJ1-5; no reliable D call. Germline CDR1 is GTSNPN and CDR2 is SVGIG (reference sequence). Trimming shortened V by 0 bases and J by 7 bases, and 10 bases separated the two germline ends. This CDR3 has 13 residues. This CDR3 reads CAWSVPGGQPQHF. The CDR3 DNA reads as TGTGCCTGGAGTGTCCCAGGTGGACAGCCCCAGCATTTT.

CDR3 bases: TGTGCCAGCTCATCCCTCGATGGCTACACCTTC. Amino acids: CASSSLDGYTF. This chain links TRBV18 with TRBJ1-2; D unresolved. The V gene's germline CDR1 is KGHSH and CDR2 LQKENI. Trimming cost V 5 bases and J 6 bases, with 7 bases left between them. The CDR3 spans 11 residues.

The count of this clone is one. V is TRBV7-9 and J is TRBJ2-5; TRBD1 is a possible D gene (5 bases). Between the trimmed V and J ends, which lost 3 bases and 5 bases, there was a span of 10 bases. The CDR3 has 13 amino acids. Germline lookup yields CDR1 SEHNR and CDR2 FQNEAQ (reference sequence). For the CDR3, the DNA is TGTGCCAGCAGCTTCAGGGCTCGTGAGACCCAGTACTTC. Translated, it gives CASSFRARETQYF.

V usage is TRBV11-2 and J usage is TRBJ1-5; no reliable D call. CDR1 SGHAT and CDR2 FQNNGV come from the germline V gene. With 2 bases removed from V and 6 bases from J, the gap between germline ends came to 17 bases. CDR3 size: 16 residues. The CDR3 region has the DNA TGTGCCAGCAGCTTATCGGGTGCGGGGAGCGCTCAGCCCCAGCATTTT. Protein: CASSLSGAGSAQPQHF.

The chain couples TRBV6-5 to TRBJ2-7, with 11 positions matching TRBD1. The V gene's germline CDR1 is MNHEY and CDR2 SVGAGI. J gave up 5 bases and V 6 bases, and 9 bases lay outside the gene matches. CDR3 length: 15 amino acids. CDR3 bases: TGTGCCAGCAGCCTCGGGACAGGGGGTCTGAACGAGCAGTACTTC. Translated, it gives CASSLGTGGLNEQYF.

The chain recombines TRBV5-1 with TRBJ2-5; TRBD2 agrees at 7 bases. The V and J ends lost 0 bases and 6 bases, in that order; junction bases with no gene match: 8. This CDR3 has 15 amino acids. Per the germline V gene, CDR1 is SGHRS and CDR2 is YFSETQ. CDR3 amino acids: CASSLAFSGGKTQYF. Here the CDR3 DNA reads TGCGCCAGCAGCTTGGCCTTCTCGGGGGGAAAGACCCAGTACTTC.

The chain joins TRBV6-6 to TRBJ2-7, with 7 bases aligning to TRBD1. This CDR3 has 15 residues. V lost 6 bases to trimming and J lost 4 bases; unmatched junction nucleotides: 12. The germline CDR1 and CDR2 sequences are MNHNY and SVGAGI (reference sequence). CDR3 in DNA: TGTGCCAGCAGCCCTGGGTGGGACAGAGCATACGAGCAGTACTTC. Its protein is CASSPGWDRAYEQYF.